Each of the 24 T cell receptor beta chains below was sequenced from the same sample in a study of blood T cell repertoires in COVID-19. Repertoires were generated with immunoSEQ multiplex PCR, while TCRdb's copy carries only in-frame clones and drops some. The sample yields around 60,000 clones, around 83% seen once. Specimen: peripheral blood. The source is a woman between 55 and 75 years old with acute or convalescent COVID-19.

The rearrangement joins TRBV18 to TRBJ1-3; D is perhaps TRBD1 (5 bases). Trimming took 2 bases from V and 0 from J, leaving 17 bases between them. Per germline, CDR1 KGHSH and CDR2 LQKENI. This CDR3 is 18 amino acids long. CDR3 residues: CASSPGTRWFGSGNTIYF. DNA of the CDR3: TGTGCCAGCTCACCAGGGACTCGCTGGTTTGGCTCTGGAAACACCATATATTTT.

The rearrangement uses TRBV30 and TRBJ2-1, with 10 bases identical to TRBD2. Trimming at V came to 1 base and at J to 6 bases, leaving 9 bases not matched to a gene. Germline CDR1 and CDR2: GTSNPN and SVGIG (reference sequence). The CDR3 runs to 16 residues. For the CDR3, the DNA is TGTGCCTGGAGTGGGAGTAGCGGGGGGCGGCCCAATGAGCAGTTCTTC. Protein sequence: CAWSGSSGGRPNEQFF.

The chain employs TRBV19 and TRBJ1-5, with D possibly matching TRBD1 (5 bases). This CDR3 contains 16 residues. Trimming took off 5 bases at V and 11 bases at J, with 25 bases between the two ends. The germline V gene has CDR1 LNHDA and CDR2 SQIVND (reference sequence). The CDR3 coding sequence is TGTGCCAGTAGTTCGTGGAGGGGCCCTCAAGGTGAGGCCCAGCATTTT. As protein: CASSSWRGPQGEAQHF.

The V call is TRBV6-5, the J call TRBJ2-3, with 10 positions matching TRBD2. The germline CDR1 and CDR2 sequences are MNHEY and SVGAGI. V lost 2 bases, J lost 2 bases, and 4 bases stayed unmatched. The CDR3 is made up of 16 amino acids. The CDR3 bases are TGTGCCAGCAGTTACAGCCTAGCGGGGGCCACAGATACGCAGTATTTT. Its translation: CASSYSLAGATDTQYF.

The V gene is TRBV5-1, the J gene TRBJ2-3, with 9 bases lining up with TRBD1. From germline, CDR1 is SGHRS and CDR2 YFSETQ. This CDR3 is built from 15 residues. V was clipped by 4 bases and J by 5 bases; unmatched bases: 8. The CDR3 reads CASSLEDRGIDTQYF. The CDR3 bases are TGCGCCAGCAGCCTGGAGGACAGGGGAATAGATACGCAGTATTTT.

This clone was picked up one time. J is TRBJ1-5 and V is TRBV19, with D possibly TRBD1 on 5 matching bases. Per germline, CDR1 LNHDA and CDR2 SQIVND (reference sequence). Trimming stripped 5 bases from V and 7 bases from J, with 15 bases between. The CDR3 runs 14 residues. The CDR3 loop reads CASSEGARIQPQHF. The CDR3 region has the DNA TGTGCCAGTAGTGAAGGGGCCCGAATCCAGCCCCAGCATTTT.

The chain couples TRBV2 to TRBJ1-5, with D perhaps TRBD1 (5 bases). V lost 5 bases, J lost 6 bases, and 11 bases lay in between. Germline values: CDR1 SNHLY, CDR2 FYNNEI. CDR3 length: 13 residues. The CDR3 bases are TGTGCCAGCAGTTCCCGGGACTTTCAGCCCCAGCATTTT. Translating it yields CASSSRDFQPQHF.

This clone came up a few times. The chain uses TRBV6-5 and TRBJ1-5; TRBD1 aligns across 7 bases. CDR1 is MNHEY and CDR2 is SVGAGI in the germline V gene. J was trimmed by 6 bases and V by 2 bases; bases with no gene match: 4. The CDR3 has 14 residues. CDR3 loop: CASSYLQGSQPQHF. The CDR3 DNA reads as TGTGCCAGCAGTTACCTACAGGGGTCTCAGCCCCAGCATTTT.

This sequence joins TRBV19 and TRBJ2-7, with 11 nucleotides matching TRBD1. The CDR3 is 17 residues long. V lost 6 bases to trimming and J lost 4 bases; unmatched junction nucleotides: 14. Germline CDR1 and CDR2: LNHDA and SQIVND (reference sequence). The CDR3 loop reads CASRKRADRGLVYEQYF. For the CDR3, the DNA is TGTGCCAGTAGGAAAAGAGCGGACAGGGGGCTTGTGTACGAGCAGTACTTC.

In this sample, this clone turned up once. V usage is TRBV5-1 and J usage is TRBJ2-6; perhaps TRBD1 as D (6 bases). Germline lookup yields CDR1 SGHRS and CDR2 YFSETQ. This CDR3 spans 16 amino acids. V was shortened by 6 bases and J by 1 base, with 14 bases between the two germline ends. For the CDR3, the DNA is TGCGCCAGCAAAGGGCAGGGACAATCTGGGGCCAACGTCCTGACTTTC. The encoded protein is CASKGQGQSGANVLTF.

As regards this clone: This specimen includes other DNA sequences encoding the same CDR3. The CDR3 is CASSDDYVSGELFF. The DNA for the CDR3 is TGTGCCAGCAGCGACGACTACGTCTCCGGGGAGCTGTTTTTT. This chain uses TRBV3-1 (or the pseudogene TRBV3-2) with TRBJ2-2, with D perhaps TRBD2 (5 bases). V lost 5 bases, J lost 6 bases, and 13 bases lay in between. Germline V lookup: CDR1 LGHDT, CDR2 YNNKEL (reference sequence). There are 14 residues in the CDR3.

CDR3 nucleotides: TGTGCCAGTAGTACAGGGGATACGCAGTATTTT. Translation: CASSTGDTQYF. The chain uses TRBV19 and TRBJ2-3, with D possibly TRBD1 on 5 matching bases. Trimming pared 4 bases from V and 6 bases from J, leaving 5 bases between. Looked up from germline, CDR1 is LNHDA and CDR2 is SQIVND (reference sequence). The CDR3 totals 11 residues.

This clone has only one observation. The CDR3 spells CATSRDYPGAGNTIYF. DNA for the CDR3: TGTGCCACCAGCAGAGATTACCCAGGGGCTGGAAACACCATATATTTT. The V gene is TRBV15, the J gene TRBJ1-3; maybe TRBD1 (6 bases). The CDR3 covers 16 residues. Trimming took off 0 bases at V and 2 bases at J, with 11 bases between the two ends. CDR1 is LNHNV, CDR2 YYDKDF, per germline (reference sequence). Combining the CDR3 with reference TRBV15 and TRBJ1-3 gives the whole variable domain DAMVIQNPRYQVTQFGKPVTLSCSQTLNHNVMYWYQQKSSQAPKLLFHYYDKDFNNEADTPDNFQSRRPNTSFCFLDIRSPGLGDTAMYLCATSRDYPGAGNTIYFGEGSWLTVV.

V is TRBV5-1 and J is TRBJ2-3, with D perhaps TRBD2 (6 bases). The CDR3 is 18 amino acids. V lost 3 bases and J 4 bases, leaving 24 bases between the germline ends. CDR1 and CDR2 (germline): SGHRS, YFSETQ. CDR3 region: CASSSSNGGVVGPDTQYF. The DNA of the CDR3 is TGCGCCAGCAGCTCCTCGAACGGCGGGGTCGTTGGGCCAGATACGCAGTATTTT.

This chain links TRBV15 with TRBJ1-4; possible D gene TRBD1, 5 bases. The CDR3 is made up of 13 amino acids. The V gene's germline CDR1 is LNHNV and CDR2 YYDKDF (reference sequence). The V gene lost 5 bases and the J gene lost 8 bases, with 12 bases spanning the gap. The DNA of the CDR3 is TGTGCCACCAGCCGTGAGGCAGGGGAAAAACTGTTTTTT. It codes for CATSREAGEKLFF.

The chain combines TRBV6-1 with TRBJ1-5, with D perhaps matching TRBD1 (5 bases). V was trimmed by 1 base and J by 4 bases, leaving 8 bases between them. The CDR3 extends over 14 amino acids. CDR1 is MNHNS and CDR2 is SASEGT in the germline V gene. The CDR3 is CASSEVDSNQPQHF. The CDR3 nucleotides read TGTGCCAGCAGTGAAGTCGACAGTAATCAGCCCCAGCATTTT.

The genes are TRBV10-1 and TRBJ2-7, with D possibly matching TRBD1 (6 bases). Looked up from germline, CDR1 is WNHNN and CDR2 is SYGVQD (reference sequence). V shed 7 bases and J shed 0 bases, with 19 bases lying between them. The CDR3 covers 16 residues. CDR3 nucleotide sequence: TGCGCCAGCAAAACCCACAGGGCCTTAAGCTCCTACGAGCAGTACTTC. Translating it yields CASKTHRALSSYEQYF.

This clone was detected only a few times. This sample also contains other DNA sequences that code for the same CDR3. This rearrangement joins TRBV15 to TRBJ1-4, with TRBD1 as a possible D gene (6 bases). Trimming pared 1 base from V and 6 bases from J, leaving 12 bases between. The V gene's germline CDR1 is LNHNV and CDR2 YYDKDF (reference sequence). The CDR3 consists of 15 residues. The CDR3 region is CATSRAGGGYEKLFF. The DNA of the CDR3 is TGTGCCACCAGCAGAGCGGGGGGGGGCTATGAAAAACTGTTTTTT.

The CDR3 DNA reads TGTGCCAGCACCCCCCTCGGGGCAGATACGCAGTATTTT. This encodes CASTPLGADTQYF. This rearrangement joins TRBV7-9 to TRBJ2-3, with D perhaps matching TRBD2 (5 bases). CDR1 is SEHNR, CDR2 FQNEAQ, per germline (reference sequence). V dropped 7 bases and J dropped 4 bases, with 12 bases sitting between them. The CDR3 is 13 amino acids.

This rearrangement joins TRBV3-1 (or the pseudogene TRBV3-2) to TRBJ1-1, with D unclear. In germline, CDR1 is LGHDT, CDR2 YNNKEL (reference sequence). Deletions cut 4 bases from V and 1 base from J, with 4 bases between. The CDR3 contains 12 residues. The CDR3 region is CASSRGNTEAFF. CDR3 DNA sequence: TGTGCCAGCAGCCGCGGGAACACTGAAGCTTTCTTT.

The genes are TRBV4-1 and TRBJ1-1, with D maybe TRBD1 (5 bases). The germline CDR1 and CDR2 sequences are MGHRA and YSYEKL. CDR3 length equals 15 residues. Between the trimmed V and J ends, which lost 0 bases and 7 bases, there was a span of 15 bases. Here the CDR3 reads CASSQEGRWGGEAFF. The CDR3 coding sequence is TGCGCCAGCAGCCAAGAGGGGCGTTGGGGTGGTGAAGCTTTCTTT.

The rearrangement links TRBV29-1 to TRBJ2-1; TRBD2 aligns across 13 bases. Unmatched junction bases numbered 10, after V lost 3 bases and J lost 5 bases. The CDR3 sequence is 17 residues long. The germline CDR1 and CDR2 sequences are SQVTM and ANQGSEA. The CDR3 loop is CSVESGLAGVSNNEQFF. CDR3 DNA: TGCAGCGTTGAGTCAGGACTAGCGGGGGTATCCAACAATGAGCAGTTCTTC.

J is TRBJ1-2 and V is TRBV6-5, with TRBD1 matching over 9 bases. The J segment lost 8 bases and the V segment lost 4 bases, leaving 8 bases of the junction unmatched. Germline V gives CDR1 MNHEY, CDR2 SVGAGI. The CDR3 runs to 14 residues. CDR3 nucleotide sequence: TGTGCCAGCAGTTCAGGGACAGGGTTACTCGGCTACACCTTC. Amino acids: CASSSGTGLLGYTF.

The gene calls are TRBV10-3 and TRBJ2-3, with TRBD2 identical over 9 bases. Per the germline V gene, CDR1 is ENHRY and CDR2 is SYGVKD. The CDR3 sequence is 16 residues long. After removal of 11 bases from V and 8 bases from J, the junction contained 20 bases not matched to a gene. In nucleotides, the CDR3 is TGTGCCTCCAAAGAAAGGGGCGGGGGGGACCCCGGTACGCAGTATTTT. This translates into CASKERGGGDPGTQYF.